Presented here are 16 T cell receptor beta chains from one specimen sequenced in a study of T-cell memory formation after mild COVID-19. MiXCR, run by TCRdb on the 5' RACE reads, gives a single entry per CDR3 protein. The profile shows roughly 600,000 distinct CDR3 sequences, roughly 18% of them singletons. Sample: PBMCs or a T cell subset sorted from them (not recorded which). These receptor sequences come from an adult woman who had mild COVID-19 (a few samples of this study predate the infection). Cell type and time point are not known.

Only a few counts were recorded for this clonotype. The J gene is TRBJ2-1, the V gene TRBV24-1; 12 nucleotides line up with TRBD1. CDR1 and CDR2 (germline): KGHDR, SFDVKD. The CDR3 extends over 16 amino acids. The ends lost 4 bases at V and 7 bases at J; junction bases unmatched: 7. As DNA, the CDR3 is TGTGCCACCAGTGAACGGGGACAGGGGGCGAGGAATGAGCAGTTCTTC. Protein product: CATSERGQGARNEQFF.

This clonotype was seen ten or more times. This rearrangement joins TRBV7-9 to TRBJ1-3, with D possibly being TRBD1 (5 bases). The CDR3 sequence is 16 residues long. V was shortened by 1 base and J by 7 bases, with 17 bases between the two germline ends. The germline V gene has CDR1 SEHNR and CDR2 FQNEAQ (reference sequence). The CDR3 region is CASSLGTGTRWNTIYF. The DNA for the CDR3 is TGTGCCAGCAGCTTAGGTACCGGGACTCGTTGGAACACCATATATTTT. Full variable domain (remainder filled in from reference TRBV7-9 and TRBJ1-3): DTGVSQNPRHKITKRGQNVTFRCDPISEHNRLYWYRQTLGQGPEFLTYFQNEAQLEKSRLLSDRFSAERPKGSFSTLEIQRTEQGDSAMYLCASSLGTGTRWNTIYFGEGSWLTVV.

The CDR3 region has the DNA TGTGCCATCAGTGCGGGGCGTAGACTGTTTTTT. It specifies CAISAGRRLFF. The V gene is TRBV10-3, the J gene TRBJ1-4; D possibly corresponds to TRBD1 (5 bases). CDR1 ENHRY and CDR2 SYGVKD come from the germline V gene. This CDR3 is 11 amino acids long. The V end lost 4 bases, the J end lost 13 bases, and 10 bases lay between the germline ends.

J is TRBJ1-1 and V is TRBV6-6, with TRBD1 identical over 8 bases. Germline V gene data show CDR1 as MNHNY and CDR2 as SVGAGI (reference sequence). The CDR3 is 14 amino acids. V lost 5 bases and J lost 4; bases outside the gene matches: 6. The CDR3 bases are TGTGCCAGCAGTGAACAGGGGGGGGCCACTGAAGCTTTCTTT. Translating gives CASSEQGGATEAFF.

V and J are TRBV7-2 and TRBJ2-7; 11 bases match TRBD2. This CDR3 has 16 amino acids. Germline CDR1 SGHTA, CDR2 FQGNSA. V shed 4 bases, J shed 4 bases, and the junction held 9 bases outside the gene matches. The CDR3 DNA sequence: TGTGCCAGCAGCTCGCTCCATAGCGGGAGGGGATACGAGCAGTACTTC. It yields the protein CASSSLHSGRGYEQYF.

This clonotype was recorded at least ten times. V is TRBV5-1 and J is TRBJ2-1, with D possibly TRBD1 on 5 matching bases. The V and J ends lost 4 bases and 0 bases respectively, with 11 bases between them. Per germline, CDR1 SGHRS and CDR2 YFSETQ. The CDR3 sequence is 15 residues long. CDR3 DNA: TGCGCCAGCAGCGTCCAGGGCCCCTCCTACAATGAGCAGTTCTTC. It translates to CASSVQGPSYNEQFF. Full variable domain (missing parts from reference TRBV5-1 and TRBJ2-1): KAGVTQTPRYLIKTRGQQVTLSCSPISGHRSVSWYQQTPGQGLQFLFEYFSETQRNKGNFPGRFSGRQFSNSRSEMNVSTLELGDSALYLCASSVQGPSYNEQFFGPGTRLTVL.

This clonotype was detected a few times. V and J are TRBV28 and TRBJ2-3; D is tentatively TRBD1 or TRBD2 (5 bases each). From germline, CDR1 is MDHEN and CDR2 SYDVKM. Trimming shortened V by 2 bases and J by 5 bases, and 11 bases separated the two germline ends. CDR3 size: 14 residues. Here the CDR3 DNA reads TGTGCCAGCAGTTTAGCGGAGAGGGGAGATACGCAGTATTTT. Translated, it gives CASSLAERGDTQYF.

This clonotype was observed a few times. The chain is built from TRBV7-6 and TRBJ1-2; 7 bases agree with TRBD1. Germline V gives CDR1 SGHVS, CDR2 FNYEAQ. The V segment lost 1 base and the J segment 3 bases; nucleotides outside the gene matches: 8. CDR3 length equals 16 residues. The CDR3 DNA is TGTGCCAGCAGCTTAGATCCACGAGGGACAGACTATGGCTACACCTTC. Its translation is CASSLDPRGTDYGYTF.

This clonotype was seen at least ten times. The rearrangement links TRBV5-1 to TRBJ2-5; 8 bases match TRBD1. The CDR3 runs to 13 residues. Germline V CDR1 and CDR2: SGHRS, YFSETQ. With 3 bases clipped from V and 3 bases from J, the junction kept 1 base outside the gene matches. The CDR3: CASSSQGEETQYF. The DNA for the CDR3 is TGCGCCAGCAGCTCACAGGGGGAAGAGACCCAGTACTTC.

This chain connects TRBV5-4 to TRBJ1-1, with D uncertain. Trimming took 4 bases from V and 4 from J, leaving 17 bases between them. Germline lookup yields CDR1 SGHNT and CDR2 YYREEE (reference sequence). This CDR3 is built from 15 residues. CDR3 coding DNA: TGTGCCAGCAGCCGCGACGGTCAACTAACCACTGAAGCTTTCTTT. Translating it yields CASSRDGQLTTEAFF.

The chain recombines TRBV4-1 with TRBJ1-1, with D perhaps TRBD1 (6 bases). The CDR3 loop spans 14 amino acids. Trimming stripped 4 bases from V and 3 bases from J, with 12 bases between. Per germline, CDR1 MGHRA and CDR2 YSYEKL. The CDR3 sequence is CASSPQGVDTEAFF. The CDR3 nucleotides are TGCGCCAGCAGCCCACAGGGAGTAGACACTGAAGCTTTCTTT.

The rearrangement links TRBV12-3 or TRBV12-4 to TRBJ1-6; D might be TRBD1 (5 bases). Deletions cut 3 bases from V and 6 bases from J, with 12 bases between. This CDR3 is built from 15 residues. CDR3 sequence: CASSFRGSGNSPLHF. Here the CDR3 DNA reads TGTGCCAGCAGTTTTCGGGGGTCTGGTAATTCACCCCTCCACTTT.

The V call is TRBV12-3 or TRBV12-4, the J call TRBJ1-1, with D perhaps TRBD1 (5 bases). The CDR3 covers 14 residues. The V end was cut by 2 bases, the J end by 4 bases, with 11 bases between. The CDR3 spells CASSLRQGTTEAFF. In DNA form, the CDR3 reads TGTGCCAGCAGTTTAAGGCAGGGTACCACTGAAGCTTTCTTT.

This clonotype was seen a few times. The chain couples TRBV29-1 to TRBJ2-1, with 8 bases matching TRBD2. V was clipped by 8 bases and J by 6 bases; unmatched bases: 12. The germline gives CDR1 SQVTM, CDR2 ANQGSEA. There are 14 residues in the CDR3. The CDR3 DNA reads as TGCAGCTTCTTCAGCGGGAGAGACGGCAATGAGCAGTTCTTC. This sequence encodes CSFFSGRDGNEQFF.

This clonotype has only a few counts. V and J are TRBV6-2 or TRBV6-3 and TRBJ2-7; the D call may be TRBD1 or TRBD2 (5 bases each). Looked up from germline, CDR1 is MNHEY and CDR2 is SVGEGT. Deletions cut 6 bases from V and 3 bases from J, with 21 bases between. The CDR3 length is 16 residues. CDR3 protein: CASSRRLRDGYYEQYF. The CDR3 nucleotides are TGTGCCAGCAGCCGAAGACTCCGGGACGGATACTACGAGCAGTACTTC.

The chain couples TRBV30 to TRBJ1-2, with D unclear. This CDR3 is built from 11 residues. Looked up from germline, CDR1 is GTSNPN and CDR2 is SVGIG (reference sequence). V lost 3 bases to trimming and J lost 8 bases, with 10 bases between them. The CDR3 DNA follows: TGTGCCTGGAGGAGAAGCTGGGGCTACACCTTC. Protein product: CAWRRSWGYTF.